This T cell receptor (beta chain) was recorded in a study of human T cells and chemical hapten exposure. For the library, individual cDNA molecules each received unique molecular identifiers. TCRdb analysed the RACE reads with MiXCR anew, one entry per CDR3 protein. The sample lists about 77,000 distinct CDR3 sequences, 13% to 15% occurring once. This clonotype was picked up many times. The antigen remains unidentified. Time point described: pre-sensitization, week 0. The treatment here: therapeutic diphenylcyclopropenone sensitization with weekly scalp DPC. Study outcomes and limitations: Having alopecia, donors may respond immunologically unlike healthy people. Controls formed significantly fewer large CDR3 similarity clusters than expanded TCRs did.

The sample in question was whole blood, obtained in connection with sensitization to the hapten diphenylcyclopropenone (DPC). This receptor was taken from a woman between 50 and 59 years old with alopecia areata. Some clones in this sample may be carry-over from other donors' samples.

The CDR3 reads CASSPGTSEADTQYF. The CDR3 nucleotides read TGTGCCAGCAGTCCCGGGACTAGCGAGGCAGATACGCAGTATTTT. This chain connects TRBV27 to TRBJ2-3; the match to TRBD2 covers 10 bases. The CDR3 contains 15 residues. The germline V gene has CDR1 MNHEY and CDR2 SMNVEV (reference sequence). V was pared by 5 bases and J by 4 bases, with 6 bases of the junction left unmatched.